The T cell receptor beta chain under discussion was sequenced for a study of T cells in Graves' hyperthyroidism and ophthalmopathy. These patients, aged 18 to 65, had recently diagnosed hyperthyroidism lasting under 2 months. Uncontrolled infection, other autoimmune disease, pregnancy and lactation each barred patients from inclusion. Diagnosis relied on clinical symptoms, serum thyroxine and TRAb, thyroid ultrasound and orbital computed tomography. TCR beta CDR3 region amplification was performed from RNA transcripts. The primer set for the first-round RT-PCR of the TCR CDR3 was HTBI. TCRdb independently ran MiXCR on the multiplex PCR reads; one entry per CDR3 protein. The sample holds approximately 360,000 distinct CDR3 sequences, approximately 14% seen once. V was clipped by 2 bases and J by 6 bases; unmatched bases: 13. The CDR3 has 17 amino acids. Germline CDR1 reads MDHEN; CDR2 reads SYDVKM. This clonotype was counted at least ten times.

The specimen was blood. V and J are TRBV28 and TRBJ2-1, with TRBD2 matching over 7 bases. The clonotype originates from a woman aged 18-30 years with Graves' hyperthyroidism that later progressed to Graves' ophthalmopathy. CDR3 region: CASSLRNSGLFFNEQFF. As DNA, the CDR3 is TGTGCCAGCAGTTTAAGGAACTCGGGACTATTCTTCAATGAGCAGTTCTTC.